The T cell receptor (beta chain) under discussion was sequenced for a study of OX40 agonist ivuxolimab in advanced cancers. Study summary: Ivuxolimab is an agonistic anti-OX40 (CD134) antibody, and patients were treated with it. General observations from the study: Some patients who did not respond also had low normalized T-cell clonal expansion.

In its sample, this clone was seen once. The antigen is unknown. CDR3 length: 14 amino acids. Trimming removed 0 bases at V and 7 bases at J, with 11 bases between. Germline CDR1 SGDLS, CDR2 YYNGEE. TCRdb keeps only in-frame clones here, not all; method: immunoSEQ multiplex PCR. This repertoire shows tens of thousands of clones, 60% to 85% found once; its top ten account for 16%. This receptor was identified in an adult with an advanced solid tumor such as melanoma, head and neck, liver or kidney cancer. V is TRBV9 and J is TRBJ2-1, with a weak D call TRBD1 (5 bases). The material sequenced was CD4+ or CD8+ T cells sorted from blood, taken in a trial of the OX40 agonist ivuxolimab. The chain's CDR3 is CASSVDGASNEQFF. The CDR3 DNA is TGTGCCAGCAGCGTAGATGGGGCGTCGAATGAGCAGTTCTTC.